This TCR beta chain came from a study of cytomegalovirus exposure and HLA in healthy donors. Whole-study results and caveats: In vitro, a few CMV-associated chains proved specific for CMV antigens.

In regard to this clone: Its antigen is as yet unknown.

Primers for the PCR totalled 60 Vbeta and 13 Jbeta. TCRdb's table, derived via immunoSEQ multiplex PCR, lists solely in-frame clones and lacks some. The table includes some 130,000 clones, approximately 78% detected once. This receptor was identified in a female donor in good health and CMV-seronegative. The sequenced sample consisted of PBMCs.

The DNA for the CDR3 is TGTGCCAGCAGCCTGGGGACAGGGGGGTTGTCCGACGAGCAGTACTTC. Translation gives CASSLGTGGLSDEQYF. This chain uses TRBV7-9 with TRBJ2-7, with TRBD1 identical over 11 bases. This CDR3 contains 16 residues. The V gene's germline CDR1 is SEHNR and CDR2 FQNEAQ (reference sequence). V shed 5 bases, J shed 5 bases, and the junction held 11 bases outside the gene matches. The full variable domain, rest sourced from reference TRBV7-9 and TRBJ2-7, is DTGVSQNPRHKITKRGQNVTFRCDPISEHNRLYWYRQTLGQGPEFLTYFQNEAQLEKSRLLSDRFSAERPKGSFSTLEIQRTEQGDSAMYLCASSLGTGGLSDEQYFGPGTRLTVT.